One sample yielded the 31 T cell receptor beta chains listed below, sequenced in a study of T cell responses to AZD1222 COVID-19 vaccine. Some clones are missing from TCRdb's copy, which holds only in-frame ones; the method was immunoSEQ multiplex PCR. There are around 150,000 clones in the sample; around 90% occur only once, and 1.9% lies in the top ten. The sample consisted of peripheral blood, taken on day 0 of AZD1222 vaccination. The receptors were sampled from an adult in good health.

The CDR3 reads CASSQDLDYGYTF. CDR3 sequence (DNA): TGTGCCAGCAGCCAAGATCTGGATTACGGCTACACCTTC. This chain joins TRBV14 and TRBJ1-2; the D is unclear. Germline-derived CDR1 and CDR2 are SGHDN and FVKESK. This CDR3 has 13 residues. The ends were cut back, 0 bases at V and 8 bases at J, with 10 bases in the middle.

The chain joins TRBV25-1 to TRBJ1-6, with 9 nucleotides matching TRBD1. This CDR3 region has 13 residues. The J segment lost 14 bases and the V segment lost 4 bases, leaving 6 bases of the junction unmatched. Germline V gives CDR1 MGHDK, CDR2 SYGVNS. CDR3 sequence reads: CASSGQGEGSLHF. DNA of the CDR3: TGTGCCAGCAGTGGACAGGGGGAGGGTTCCCTCCACTTT.

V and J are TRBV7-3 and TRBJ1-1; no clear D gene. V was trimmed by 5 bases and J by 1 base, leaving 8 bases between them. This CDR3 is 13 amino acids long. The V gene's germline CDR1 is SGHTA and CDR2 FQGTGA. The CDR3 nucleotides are TGTGCCAGCAGCCCCGACACGAACACTGAAGCTTTCTTT. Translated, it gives CASSPDTNTEAFF.

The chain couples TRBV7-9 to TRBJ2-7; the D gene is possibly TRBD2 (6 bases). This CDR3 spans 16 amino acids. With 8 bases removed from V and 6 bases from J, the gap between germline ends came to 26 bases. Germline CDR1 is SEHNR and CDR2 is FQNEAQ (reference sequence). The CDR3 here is CASSVLGGGLFIEQYF. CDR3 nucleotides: TGTGCCAGCTCGGTATTGGGGGGAGGACTCTTTATCGAGCAGTACTTC.

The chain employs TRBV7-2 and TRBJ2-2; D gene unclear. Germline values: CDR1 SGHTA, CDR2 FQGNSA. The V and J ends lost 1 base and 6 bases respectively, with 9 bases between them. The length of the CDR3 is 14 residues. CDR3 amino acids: CASSLVGVAGELFF. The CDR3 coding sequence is TGTGCCAGCAGCTTAGTTGGGGTGGCCGGGGAGCTGTTTTTT.

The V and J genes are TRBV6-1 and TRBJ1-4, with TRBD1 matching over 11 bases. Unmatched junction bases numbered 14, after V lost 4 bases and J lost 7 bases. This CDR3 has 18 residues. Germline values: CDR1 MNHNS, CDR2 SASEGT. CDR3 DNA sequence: TGTGCCAGCAGTGTCGGACAGGGGGCGCAGGGTAGGCGTGAAAAACTGTTTTTT. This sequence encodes CASSVGQGAQGRREKLFF.

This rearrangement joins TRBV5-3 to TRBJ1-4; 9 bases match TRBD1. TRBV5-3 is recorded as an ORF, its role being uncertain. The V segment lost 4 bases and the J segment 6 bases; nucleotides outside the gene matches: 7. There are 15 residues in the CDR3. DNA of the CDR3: TGTGCCAGAAGCGAAGACAGGGGGGTTGATGAAAAACTGTTTTTT. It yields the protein CARSEDRGVDEKLFF.

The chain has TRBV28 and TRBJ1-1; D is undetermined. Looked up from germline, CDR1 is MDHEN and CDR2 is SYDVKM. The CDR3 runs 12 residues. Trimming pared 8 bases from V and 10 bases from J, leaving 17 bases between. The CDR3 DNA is TGTGCCAGCCAAGAAATCGCCCGGGCAGCTTTCTTT. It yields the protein CASQEIARAAFF.

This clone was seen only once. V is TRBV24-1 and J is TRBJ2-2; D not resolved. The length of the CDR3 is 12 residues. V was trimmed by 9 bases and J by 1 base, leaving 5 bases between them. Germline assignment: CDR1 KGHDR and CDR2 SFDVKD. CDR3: CATLRNTGELFF. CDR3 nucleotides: TGTGCCACCCTTAGGAACACCGGGGAGCTGTTTTTT.

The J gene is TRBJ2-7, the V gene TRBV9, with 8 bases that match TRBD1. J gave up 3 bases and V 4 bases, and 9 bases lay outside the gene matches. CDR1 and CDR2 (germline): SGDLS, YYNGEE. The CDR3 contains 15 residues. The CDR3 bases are TGTGCCAGCAGCCTTCGACAGGGGCCGAACTACGAGCAGTACTTC. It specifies CASSLRQGPNYEQYF.

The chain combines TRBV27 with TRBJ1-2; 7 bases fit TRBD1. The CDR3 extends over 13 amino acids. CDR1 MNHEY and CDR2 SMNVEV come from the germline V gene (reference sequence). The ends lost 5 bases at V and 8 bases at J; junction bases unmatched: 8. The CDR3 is CASSDRTGRGYTF. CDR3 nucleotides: TGTGCCAGCAGTGACCGGACAGGTCGGGGCTACACCTTC.

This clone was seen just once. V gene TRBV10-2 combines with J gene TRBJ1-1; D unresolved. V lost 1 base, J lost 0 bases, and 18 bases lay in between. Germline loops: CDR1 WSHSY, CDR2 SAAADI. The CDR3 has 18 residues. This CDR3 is CASSEFGRTSGMNTEAFF. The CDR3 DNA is TGCGCCAGCAGTGAGTTCGGCAGGACCTCGGGGATGAACACTGAAGCTTTCTTT.

CDR3 protein: CASSLDGGAGGELFF. CDR3 DNA sequence: TGTGCCAGCAGCTTGGACGGGGGCGCGGGCGGGGAGCTGTTTTTT. The chain recombines TRBV5-4 with TRBJ2-2; D assignment may be TRBD1 or TRBD2 (6 bases each). There are 15 residues in the CDR3. Trimming cost V 0 bases and J 7 bases, with 13 bases left between them. Germline assignment: CDR1 SGHNT and CDR2 YYREEE (reference sequence).

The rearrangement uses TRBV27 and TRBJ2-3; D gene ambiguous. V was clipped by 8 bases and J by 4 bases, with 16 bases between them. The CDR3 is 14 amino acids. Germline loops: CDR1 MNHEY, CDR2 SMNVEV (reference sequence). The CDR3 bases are TGTGCCAGCGGAGTCCGATACGTCCCAGATACGCAGTATTTT. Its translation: CASGVRYVPDTQYF.

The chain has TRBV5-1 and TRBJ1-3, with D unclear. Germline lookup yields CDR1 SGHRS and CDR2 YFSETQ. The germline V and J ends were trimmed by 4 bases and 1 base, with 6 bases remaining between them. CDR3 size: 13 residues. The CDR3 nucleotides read TGCGCCAGCAGCCGGGAGTCTGGAAACACCATATATTTT. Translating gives CASSRESGNTIYF.

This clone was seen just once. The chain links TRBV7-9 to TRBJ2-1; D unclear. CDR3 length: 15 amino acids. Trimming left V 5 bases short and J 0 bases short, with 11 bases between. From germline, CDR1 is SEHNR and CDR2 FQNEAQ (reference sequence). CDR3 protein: CASSETESSYNEQFF. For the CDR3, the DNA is TGTGCCAGCAGCGAGACGGAAAGCTCCTACAATGAGCAGTTCTTC.

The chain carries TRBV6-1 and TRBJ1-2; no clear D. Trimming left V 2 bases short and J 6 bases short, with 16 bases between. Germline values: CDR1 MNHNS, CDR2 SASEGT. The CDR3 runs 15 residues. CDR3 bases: TGTGCCAGCAGTGAAAAGGGCAGGCCGGTGGATGGCTACACCTTC. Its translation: CASSEKGRPVDGYTF.

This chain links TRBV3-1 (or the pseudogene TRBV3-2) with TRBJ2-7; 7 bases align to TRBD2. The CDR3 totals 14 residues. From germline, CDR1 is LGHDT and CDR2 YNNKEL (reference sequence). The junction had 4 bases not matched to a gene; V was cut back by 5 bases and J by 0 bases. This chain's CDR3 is CASSSRDYSYEQYF. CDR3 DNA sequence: TGTGCCAGCAGCTCCCGGGACTACTCCTACGAGCAGTACTTC.

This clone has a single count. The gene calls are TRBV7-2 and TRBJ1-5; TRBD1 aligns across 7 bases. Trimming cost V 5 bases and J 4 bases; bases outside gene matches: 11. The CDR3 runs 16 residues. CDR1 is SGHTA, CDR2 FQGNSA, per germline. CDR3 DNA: TGTGCCAGCAGCCCCCAGACAGGGCAAGTTAATCAGCCCCAGCATTTT. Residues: CASSPQTGQVNQPQHF.

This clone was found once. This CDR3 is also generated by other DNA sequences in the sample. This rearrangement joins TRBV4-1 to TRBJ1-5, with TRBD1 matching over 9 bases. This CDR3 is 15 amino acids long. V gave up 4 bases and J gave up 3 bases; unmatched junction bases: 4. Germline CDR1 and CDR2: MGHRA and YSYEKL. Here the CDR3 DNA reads TGCGCCAGCAGCCCGGGACAGGGTAACAATCAGCCCCAGCATTTT. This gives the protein CASSPGQGNNQPQHF.

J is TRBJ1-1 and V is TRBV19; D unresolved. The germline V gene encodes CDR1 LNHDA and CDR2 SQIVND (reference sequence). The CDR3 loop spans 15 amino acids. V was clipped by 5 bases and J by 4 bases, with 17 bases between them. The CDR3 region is CASSSKGVRGTEAFF. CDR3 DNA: TGTGCCAGTAGTTCGAAGGGAGTTCGGGGCACTGAAGCTTTCTTT. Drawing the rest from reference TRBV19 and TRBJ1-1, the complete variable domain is DGGITQSPKYLFRKEGQNVTLSCEQNLNHDAMYWYRQDPGQGLRLIYYSQIVNDFQKGDIAEGYSVSREKKESFPLTVTSAQKNPTAFYLCASSSKGVRGTEAFFGQGTRLTVV.

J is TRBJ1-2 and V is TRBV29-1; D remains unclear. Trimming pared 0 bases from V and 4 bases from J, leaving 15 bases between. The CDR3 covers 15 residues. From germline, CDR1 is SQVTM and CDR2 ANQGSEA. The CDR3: CSVEDQVGRIYGYTF. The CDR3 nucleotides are TGCAGCGTTGAAGATCAAGTCGGACGGATCTATGGCTACACCTTC. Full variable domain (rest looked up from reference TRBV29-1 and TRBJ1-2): SAVISQKPSRDICQRGTSLTIQCQVDSQVTMMFWYRQQPGQSLTLIATANQGSEATYESGFVIDKFPISRPNLTFSTLTVSNMSPEDSSIYLCSVEDQVGRIYGYTFGSGTRLTVV.

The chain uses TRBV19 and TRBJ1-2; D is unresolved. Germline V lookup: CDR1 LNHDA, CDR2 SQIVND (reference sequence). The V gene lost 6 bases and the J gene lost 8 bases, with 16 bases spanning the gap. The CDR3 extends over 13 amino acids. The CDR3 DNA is TGTGCCAGTAGAGCCCCAGCCACGAGAGGCTACACCTTC. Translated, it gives CASRAPATRGYTF.

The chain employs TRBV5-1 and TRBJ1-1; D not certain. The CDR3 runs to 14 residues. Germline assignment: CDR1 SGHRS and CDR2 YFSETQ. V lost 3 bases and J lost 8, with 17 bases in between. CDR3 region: CASSSREGGNEAFF. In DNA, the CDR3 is TGCGCCAGCAGCTCCCGGGAGGGCGGTAACGAAGCTTTCTTT.

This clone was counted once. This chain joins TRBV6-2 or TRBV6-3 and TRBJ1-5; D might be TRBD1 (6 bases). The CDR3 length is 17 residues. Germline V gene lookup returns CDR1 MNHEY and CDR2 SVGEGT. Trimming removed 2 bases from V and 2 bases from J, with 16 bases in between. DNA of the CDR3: TGTGCCAGCAGTTACGGGTCAGGGGTGTCGGGCAATCAGCCCCAGCATTTT. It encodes CASSYGSGVSGNQPQHF.

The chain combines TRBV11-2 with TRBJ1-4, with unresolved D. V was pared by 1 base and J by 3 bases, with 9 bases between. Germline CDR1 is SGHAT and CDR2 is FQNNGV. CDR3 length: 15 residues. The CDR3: CASSLVAVSNEKLFF. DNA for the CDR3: TGTGCCAGCAGCTTAGTGGCAGTCTCTAATGAAAAACTGTTTTTT.

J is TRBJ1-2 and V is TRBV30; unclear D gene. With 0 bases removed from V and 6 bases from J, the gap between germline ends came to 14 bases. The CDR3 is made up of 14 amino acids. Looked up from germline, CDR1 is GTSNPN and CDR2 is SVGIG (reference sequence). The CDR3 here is CAWSVPSTPDGYTF. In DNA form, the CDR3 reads TGTGCCTGGAGTGTACCCTCGACGCCCGATGGCTACACCTTC. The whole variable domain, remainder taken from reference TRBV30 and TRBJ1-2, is SQTIHQWPATLVQPVGSPLSLECTVEGTSNPNLYWYRQAAGRGLQLLFYSVGIGQISSEVPQNLSASRPQDRQFILSSKKLLLSDSGFYLCAWSVPSTPDGYTFGSGTRLTVV.

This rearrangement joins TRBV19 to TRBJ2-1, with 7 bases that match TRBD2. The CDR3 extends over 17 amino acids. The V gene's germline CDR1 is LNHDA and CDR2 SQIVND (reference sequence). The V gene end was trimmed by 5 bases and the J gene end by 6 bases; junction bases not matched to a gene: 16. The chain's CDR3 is CASSAPLGSGTFNEQFF. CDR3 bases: TGTGCCAGTAGTGCTCCCCTGGGGAGCGGGACCTTCAATGAGCAGTTCTTC.

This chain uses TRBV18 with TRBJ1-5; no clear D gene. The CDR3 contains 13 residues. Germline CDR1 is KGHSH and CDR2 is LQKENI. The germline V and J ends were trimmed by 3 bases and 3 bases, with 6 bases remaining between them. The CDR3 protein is CASSPGLNQPQHF. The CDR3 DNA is TGTGCCAGCTCACCTGGACTCAATCAGCCCCAGCATTTT.

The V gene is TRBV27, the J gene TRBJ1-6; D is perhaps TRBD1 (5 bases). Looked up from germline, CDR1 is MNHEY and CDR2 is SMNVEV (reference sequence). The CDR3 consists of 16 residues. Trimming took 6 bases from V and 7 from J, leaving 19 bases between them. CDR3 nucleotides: TGTGCCAGCAGCGAACCCAGCCAGGGAACAAATTCACCCCTCCACTTT. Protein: CASSEPSQGTNSPLHF.

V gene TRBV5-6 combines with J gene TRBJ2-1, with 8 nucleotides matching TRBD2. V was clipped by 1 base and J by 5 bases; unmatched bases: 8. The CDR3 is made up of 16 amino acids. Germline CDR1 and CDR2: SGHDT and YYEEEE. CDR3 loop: CASSLRGGSLDNEQFF. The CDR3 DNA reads TGTGCCAGCAGCTTGCGGGGGGGGAGCCTTGACAATGAGCAGTTCTTC.